Listed here are 15 T cell receptor beta chains from one sample, sequenced in a study of blood T cell repertoires in COVID-19 (dated by TCRdb to about 2020). Library preparation used the immunoSEQ multiplex PCR assay. The clones in this table, taken by TCRdb from immuneACCESS, are in-frame only. Not every clone is retained; where verified, under half of the shortfall comes from an unresolved V gene, and the cause of the rest is unknown. Present in this sample are fewer than 150,000 clones, around four fifths of which were seen just once. Around 9.9% of the sample is taken by the ten largest. The sample comprised peripheral blood. These receptors all stem from a man aged 55 to 70 who had recovered from COVID-19.

The chain is built from TRBV6-2 or TRBV6-3 and TRBJ1-1; 9 nucleotides agree with TRBD1. Germline values: CDR1 MNHEY, CDR2 SVGEGT. The CDR3 is 18 amino acids. V lost 0 bases and J lost 4; bases outside the gene matches: 12. The CDR3 DNA reads as TGTGCCAGCAGTTACTCGGGGGACAGGGCGGAGTGGAGCACTGAAGCTTTCTTT. This gives the protein CASSYSGDRAEWSTEAFF.

The rearrangement uses TRBV7-2 and TRBJ1-1, with D possibly being TRBD1 (5 bases). CDR3 length: 13 residues. The germline V gene has CDR1 SGHTA and CDR2 FQGNSA. Trimming shortened V by 0 bases and J by 8 bases, and 10 bases separated the two germline ends. The DNA of the CDR3 is TGTGCCAGCAGCTTAGCAGGGGCTCCCGAAGCTTTCTTT. Its translation is CASSLAGAPEAFF.

V is TRBV9 and J is TRBJ2-2; weak D call: TRBD1 (7 bases). The CDR3 covers 16 residues. Germline lookup yields CDR1 SGDLS and CDR2 YYNGEE. V was trimmed by 4 bases and J by 1 base, leaving 14 bases between them. The CDR3 region is CASSLGGGLNTGELFF. CDR3 DNA: TGTGCCAGCAGCCTTGGAGGGGGCTTGAACACCGGGGAGCTGTTTTTT.

The gene calls are TRBV11-3 and TRBJ2-1, with D tentatively TRBD2 (6 bases). Trimming removed 2 bases from V and 9 bases from J, with 14 bases in between. This CDR3 spans 14 amino acids. Germline V gene lookup returns CDR1 SGHNT and CDR2 YENEEA. CDR3 sequence (DNA): TGTGCCAGCAGCTTAATTGCGGGATCGGGTGAGCAGTTCTTC. Protein product: CASSLIAGSGEQFF.

The chain joins TRBV27 to TRBJ2-7, with 9 positions matching TRBD1. Trimming took 5 bases from V and 5 from J; bases not matched to a gene: 10. The CDR3 has 15 residues. Germline CDR1 MNHEY, CDR2 SMNVEV (reference sequence). The CDR3, as DNA: TGTGCCAGCAGTCGGTCCCGGGACAGGGCCCACGAGCAGTACTTC. Translation: CASSRSRDRAHEQYF.

The V call is TRBV7-6, the J call TRBJ1-4, with no clear D. The germline CDR1 and CDR2 sequences are SGHVS and FNYEAQ. The CDR3 sequence is 13 residues long. V lost 3 bases and J 6 bases, leaving 8 bases between the germline ends. DNA of the CDR3: TGTGCCAGCAGCTTGAGGGTAGATGAAAAACTGTTTTTT. It specifies CASSLRVDEKLFF.

The V gene is TRBV10-3, the J gene TRBJ2-3; 9 positions agree with TRBD2. V trimming: 1 base; J trimming: 4 bases; junction bases outside the gene matches: 6. This CDR3 contains 16 residues. Germline CDR1 is ENHRY and CDR2 is SYGVKD. The CDR3 DNA is TGTGCCATCAGTGAGTTTCCGCGGGGGGGCTCAGATACGCAGTATTTT. Translated, it gives CAISEFPRGGSDTQYF.

The rearrangement uses TRBV3-1 (or the pseudogene TRBV3-2) and TRBJ1-6; D gene ambiguous. Germline-derived CDR1 and CDR2 are LGHDT and YNNKEL (reference sequence). V was clipped by 0 bases and J by 8 bases, with 11 bases between them. The CDR3 is made up of 15 amino acids. CDR3 bases: TGTGCCAGCAGCCAAGATAAAGGCGGGTATTCACCCCTCCACTTT. This encodes CASSQDKGGYSPLHF.

This chain joins TRBV6-5 and TRBJ2-2; D is unclear. Germline V gene lookup returns CDR1 MNHEY and CDR2 SVGAGI. V lost 6 bases to trimming and J lost 5 bases, with 13 bases between them. The length of the CDR3 is 14 residues. Here the CDR3 reads CASRKSLETGELFF. As DNA, the CDR3 is TGTGCCAGCAGAAAATCTCTTGAGACCGGGGAGCTGTTTTTT.

The CDR3 sequence: CASSQAPLNTGELFF. CDR3 coding DNA: TGCGCCAGCAGCCAAGCTCCACTAAACACCGGGGAGCTGTTTTTT. The genes are TRBV4-3 and TRBJ2-2; D unresolved. CDR1 and CDR2 (germline): LGHNA, YSLEER. CDR3 length: 15 amino acids. The V end lost 1 base, the J end lost 2 bases, and 8 bases lay between the germline ends.

The chain uses TRBV5-1 and TRBJ1-4; TRBD1 agrees at 10 bases. The CDR3 sequence is 16 residues long. The germline V gene encodes CDR1 SGHRS and CDR2 YFSETQ. V was clipped by 0 bases and J by 10 bases; unmatched bases: 9. As DNA, the CDR3 is TGCGCCAGCAGCTTGGCGTCCGGACAGGGGGGAGGAAAACTGTTTTTT. This gives the protein CASSLASGQGGGKLFF.

DNA for the CDR3: TGTGCCAGCAGCCCTGGACTAGGTGGCACAGATACGCAGTATTTT. It yields the protein CASSPGLGGTDTQYF. This chain joins TRBV7-9 and TRBJ2-3, with 7 bases identical to TRBD2. The CDR3 has 15 amino acids. With V trimmed by 5 bases and J by 1 base, 6 bases remained unmatched. From germline, CDR1 is SEHNR and CDR2 FQNEAQ (reference sequence).

Note on this clone: This CDR3 is also generated by other DNA sequences in the sample. The V and J genes are TRBV5-1 and TRBJ2-2, with TRBD1 identical over 8 bases. This CDR3 is built from 14 residues. V shed 0 bases and J 5 bases; nucleotides not matched to a gene: 0. Germline V gene data show CDR1 as SGHRS and CDR2 as YFSETQ. The CDR3 here is CASSLGQGTGELFF. The CDR3 DNA reads TGCGCCAGCAGCTTGGGACAGGGGACCGGGGAGCTGTTTTTT.

The chain recombines TRBV7-9 with TRBJ1-4; TRBD1 is a possible D gene (5 bases). The CDR3 contains 11 residues. The germline V and J ends were trimmed by 8 bases and 8 bases, with 9 bases remaining between them. CDR1 and CDR2 (germline): SEHNR, FQNEAQ (reference sequence). The CDR3 coding sequence is TGTGCCAGCCAGGAGGGGGAAAAACTGTTTTTT. It yields the protein CASQEGEKLFF.

This chain connects TRBV28 to TRBJ2-4; TRBD1 aligns across 7 bases. Germline assignment: CDR1 MDHEN and CDR2 SYDVKM. J lost 5 bases, V lost 1 base, and 5 bases had no gene match. The CDR3 is 15 residues long. This CDR3 is CASSLLGQSQNIQYF. DNA of the CDR3: TGTGCCAGCAGTTTATTGGGACAGAGTCAAAACATTCAGTACTTC.